These 16 T cell receptor beta chains were sequenced from one sample in a study of long-term antiretroviral therapy in people with HIV. Researchers report immunoSEQ v3.0 was run at survey level. Generated by immunoSEQ multiplex PCR, the TCRdb table keeps only in-frame clones and is missing some. The sample shows about 29,000 clones, about 96% of them seen only once. The sequencing here drew on unsorted PBMCs, taken 5.3 years after starting antiretroviral therapy. Receptors originate from a man under 40 with HIV.

CDR3 protein: CATSRDPGASNQPQHF. The CDR3 nucleotides are TGTGCCACCAGCAGAGATCCAGGGGCTAGCAATCAGCCCCAGCATTTT. The chain joins TRBV15 to TRBJ1-5; a possible D gene is TRBD1 (6 bases). The CDR3 spans 16 residues. Looked up from germline, CDR1 is LNHNV and CDR2 is YYDKDF (reference sequence). V lost 0 bases, J lost 0 bases, and 9 bases lay in between.

Turning to this clone: One junction end disagrees with the germline gene, perhaps due to a read error. The chain joins TRBV29-1 to TRBJ1-4; D not certain. The CDR3 consists of 13 residues. CDR1 is SQVTM, CDR2 ANQGSEA, per germline. The DNA of the CDR3 is TGCAGCGTTCAAGACGGGACTAATGAAAAACTGTTTTTT. Encoded protein: CSVQDGTNEKLFF.

The chain employs TRBV5-5 and TRBJ2-7, with TRBD1 matching over 8 bases. The CDR3 loop spans 15 amino acids. Per germline, CDR1 SGHKS and CDR2 YYEKEE (reference sequence). V trimming: 2 bases; J trimming: 6 bases; junction bases outside the gene matches: 10. CDR3 in DNA: TGTGCCAGCAGCTTATTTGGACAGGGAACGGGCGAGCAGTACTTC. Translating gives CASSLFGQGTGEQYF. Full variable domain (missing parts from reference TRBV5-5 and TRBJ2-7): DAGVTQSPTHLIKTRGQQVTLRCSPISGHKSVSWYQQVLGQGPQFIFQYYEKEERGRGNFPDRFSARQFPNYSSELNVNALLLGDSALYLCASSLFGQGTGEQYFGPGTRLTVT.

J is TRBJ2-2 and V is TRBV15; the D call may be TRBD1 or TRBD2 (5 bases each). Germline CDR1 is LNHNV and CDR2 is YYDKDF (reference sequence). This CDR3 spans 20 amino acids. Trimming stripped 0 bases from V and 1 base from J, with 21 bases between. The CDR3 spells CATSRDKGTDGPKNTGELFF. For the CDR3, the DNA is TGTGCCACCAGCAGAGATAAGGGGACGGACGGACCCAAGAACACCGGGGAGCTGTTTTTT.

The chain carries TRBV6-1 and TRBJ1-1; perhaps TRBD1 as D (5 bases). V was clipped by 7 bases and J by 3 bases, with 12 bases between them. This CDR3 contains 13 residues. The germline CDR1 and CDR2 sequences are MNHNS and SASEGT. DNA for the CDR3: TGTGCCAGCATTTTCCAGGGTGACACTGAAGCTTTCTTT. Encoded protein: CASIFQGDTEAFF.

CDR3 DNA: TGTGCCTTTAAGGCCCTGACCACCGGGGAGCTGTTTTTT. It encodes CAFKALTTGELFF. V usage is TRBV12-5 and J usage is TRBJ2-2; D is uncertain. Germline V gives CDR1 LGHNT, CDR2 FRNRAP. The CDR3 contains 13 residues.

The chain links TRBV6-5 to TRBJ2-7; D is ambiguous. The V gene lost 4 bases and the J gene lost 4 bases, with 8 bases spanning the gap. Looked up from germline, CDR1 is MNHEY and CDR2 is SVGAGI. The CDR3 extends over 12 amino acids. CDR3 coding DNA: TGTGCCAGCAGTTCCTCTAATTACGAGCAGTACTTC. Its translation: CASSSSNYEQYF.

The gene calls are TRBV4-1 and TRBJ2-1, with 8 positions matching TRBD2. Unmatched junction bases numbered 7, after V lost 3 bases and J lost 3 bases. This CDR3 spans 16 amino acids. Looked up from germline, CDR1 is MGHRA and CDR2 is YSYEKL. CDR3 nucleotide sequence: TGCGCCAGCAGCCATCCTCTAGCGGGTGTCTACAATGAGCAGTTCTTC. It encodes CASSHPLAGVYNEQFF.

V gene TRBV2 combines with J gene TRBJ2-1, with 12 bases lining up with TRBD2. Trimming removed 5 bases from V and 9 bases from J; junction bases left unmatched: 5. CDR1 is SNHLY, CDR2 FYNNEI, per germline. The CDR3 length is 14 residues. CDR3 nucleotides: TGTGCCAGCAGTAGACTAGCGGGAGCTCTTGAGCAGTTCTTC. Translated, it gives CASSRLAGALEQFF.

The chain is built from TRBV2 and TRBJ2-7, with 7 bases identical to TRBD2. The CDR3 length is 14 residues. In germline, CDR1 is SNHLY, CDR2 FYNNEI. V lost 5 bases to trimming and J lost 3 bases; unmatched junction nucleotides: 7. The CDR3 region has the DNA TGTGCCAGCAGTCCCGGGGGAGGGAGCTACGAGCAGTACTTC. It yields the protein CASSPGGGSYEQYF.

CDR3 nucleotide sequence: TGCAGCGTTCAGCCGATACAAGAGACCCAGTACTTC. This encodes CSVQPIQETQYF. The gene calls are TRBV29-1 and TRBJ2-5; D is undetermined. Germline V gene data show CDR1 as SQVTM and CDR2 as ANQGSEA. The length of the CDR3 is 12 residues. V was cut by 5 bases and J by 2 bases, with 9 bases left in between.

This CDR3 is CASSKMDTQYF. CDR3 sequence (DNA): TGTGCCAGCAGTAAAATGGATACGCAGTATTTT. The genes are TRBV5-6 and TRBJ2-3; D is undetermined. Trimming shortened V by 5 bases and J by 6 bases, and 7 bases separated the two germline ends. There are 11 residues in the CDR3. Per the germline V gene, CDR1 is SGHDT and CDR2 is YYEEEE.

The rearrangement joins TRBV11-2 to TRBJ2-3; no clear D gene. V lost 6 bases and J 1 base, leaving 14 bases between the germline ends. The CDR3 is 15 amino acids. The germline gives CDR1 SGHAT, CDR2 FQNNGV. CDR3 DNA: TGTGCCAGCAGTCGAAGCGCGTTTGGCACAGATACGCAGTATTTT. This codes for CASSRSAFGTDTQYF. The entire variable domain, with the rest obtained from reference TRBV11-2 and TRBJ2-3, is as follows: EAGVAQSPRYKIIEKRQSVAFWCNPISGHATLYWYQQILGQGPKLLIQFQNNGVVDDSQLPKDRFSAERLKGVDSTLKIQPAKLEDSAVYLCASSRSAFGTDTQYFGPGTRLTVL.

The rearrangement joins TRBV13 to TRBJ2-7; D gene unclear. This CDR3 contains 12 residues. V was clipped by 5 bases and J by 7 bases, with 12 bases between them. The germline V gene has CDR1 PRHDT and CDR2 FYEKMQ (reference sequence). In DNA form, the CDR3 reads TGTGCCAGCAGCCGATTCTTGGGGGAGCAGTACTTC. This gives the protein CASSRFLGEQYF.

The chain recombines TRBV7-9 with TRBJ2-5, with no clear D. The CDR3 is 14 amino acids. CDR1 and CDR2 from the germline V gene are SEHNR and FQNEAQ (reference sequence). The ends were cut back, 2 bases at V and 2 bases at J, with 9 bases in the middle. CDR3 coding DNA: TGTGCCAGCAGCTTACAGACGGCGCAAGAGACCCAGTACTTC. It translates to CASSLQTAQETQYF.

The rearrangement joins TRBV2 to TRBJ2-2; possibly TRBD2 for D (6 bases). Per the germline V gene, CDR1 is SNHLY and CDR2 is FYNNEI. The CDR3 runs 12 residues. The V end lost 6 bases, the J end lost 6 bases, and 8 bases lay between the germline ends. This chain's CDR3 is CASSGGAGELFF. CDR3 DNA sequence: TGTGCCAGCAGCGGGGGAGCCGGGGAGCTGTTTTTT.